The present TCR beta chain was sequenced within a study of blood T cell repertoires in COVID-19. At the level of the study: Acute and convalescent COVID-19 specimens originated in the United States, Italy and Spain. Sample material is recorded as cDNA or gDNA derived from T cells, B-cell-depleted T cells, or PBMCs.

This CDR3 is built from 15 residues. Trimming cost V 3 bases and J 0 bases, with 9 bases left between them. Germline CDR1 and CDR2: SGHTA and FQGNSA. As originally analysed: Amplification of reference gene primers provided the estimated nucleated cell counts. TCRdb keeps only in-frame clones here, not all; method: immunoSEQ multiplex PCR. V and J calls and clone size are copied from that table; D and trimming were computed from the DNA. The sample consists of approximately 98,000 clones, 81% of them appearing once. V gene TRBV7-2 combines with J gene TRBJ2-1; D is ambiguous. The origin of this receptor is a woman of 80 years or more with acute or convalescent COVID-19. What was sequenced was peripheral blood. CDR3 sequence: CASSFDSNSYNEQFF. Written as DNA, the CDR3 is TGTGCCAGCAGCTTTGACTCGAACTCCTACAATGAGCAGTTCTTC.